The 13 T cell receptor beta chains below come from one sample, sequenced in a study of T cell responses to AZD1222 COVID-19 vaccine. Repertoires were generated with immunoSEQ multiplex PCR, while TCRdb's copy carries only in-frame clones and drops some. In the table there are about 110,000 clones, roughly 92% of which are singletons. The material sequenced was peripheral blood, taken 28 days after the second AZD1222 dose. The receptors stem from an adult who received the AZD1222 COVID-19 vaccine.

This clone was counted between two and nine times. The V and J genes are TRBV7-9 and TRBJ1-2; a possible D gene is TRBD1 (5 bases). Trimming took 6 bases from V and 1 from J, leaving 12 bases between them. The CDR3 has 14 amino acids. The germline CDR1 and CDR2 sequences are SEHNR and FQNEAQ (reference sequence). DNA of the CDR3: TGTGCCAGCAGGCCAACACAGGATAACTATGGCTACACCTTC. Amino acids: CASRPTQDNYGYTF.

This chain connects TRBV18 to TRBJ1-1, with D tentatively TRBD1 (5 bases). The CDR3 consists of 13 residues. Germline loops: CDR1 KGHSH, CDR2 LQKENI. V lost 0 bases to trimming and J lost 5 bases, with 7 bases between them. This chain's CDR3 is CASSPPGRTEAFF. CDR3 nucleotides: TGTGCCAGCTCACCACCGGGGCGTACTGAAGCTTTCTTT.

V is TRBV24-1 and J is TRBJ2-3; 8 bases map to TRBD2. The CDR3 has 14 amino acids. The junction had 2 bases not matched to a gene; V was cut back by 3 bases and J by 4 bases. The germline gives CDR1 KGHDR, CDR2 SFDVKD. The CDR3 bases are TGTGCCACCAGTGATCCGCGGGGGGCAGATACGCAGTATTTT. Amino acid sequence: CATSDPRGADTQYF.

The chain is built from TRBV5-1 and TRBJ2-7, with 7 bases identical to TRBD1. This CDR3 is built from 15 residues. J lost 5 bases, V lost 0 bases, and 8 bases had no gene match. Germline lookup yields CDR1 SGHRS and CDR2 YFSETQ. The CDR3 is CASSLAVRGLDEQYF. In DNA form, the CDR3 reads TGCGCCAGCAGCTTGGCCGTAAGGGGGCTTGACGAGCAGTACTTC.

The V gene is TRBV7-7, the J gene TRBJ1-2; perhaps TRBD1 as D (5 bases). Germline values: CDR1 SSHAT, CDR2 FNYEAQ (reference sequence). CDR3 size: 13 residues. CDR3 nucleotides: TGTGCTGTCGAAGGGGCCGGCTCGGGGGGCTACACCTTC. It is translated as CAVEGAGSGGYTF.

Here the CDR3 reads CASEAGAFFPGNTIYF. CDR3 nucleotide sequence: TGTGCCAGCGAGGCAGGGGCATTTTTTCCTGGAAACACCATATATTTT. The genes are TRBV27 and TRBJ1-3; D possibly corresponds to TRBD1 (6 bases). CDR1 and CDR2 (germline): MNHEY, SMNVEV (reference sequence). CDR3 length equals 16 residues. Trimming pared 8 bases from V and 2 bases from J, leaving 19 bases between.

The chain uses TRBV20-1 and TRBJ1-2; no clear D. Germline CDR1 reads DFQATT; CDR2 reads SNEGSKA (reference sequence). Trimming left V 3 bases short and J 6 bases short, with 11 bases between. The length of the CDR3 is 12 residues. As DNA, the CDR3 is TGCAGTGCTAGTCCAGTCGGGCATGGCTACACCTTC. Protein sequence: CSASPVGHGYTF.

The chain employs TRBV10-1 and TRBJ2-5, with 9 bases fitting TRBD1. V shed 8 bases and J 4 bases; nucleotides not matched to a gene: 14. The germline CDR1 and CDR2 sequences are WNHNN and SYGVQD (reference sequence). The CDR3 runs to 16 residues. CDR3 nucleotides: TGCGCCAGCTCCTTGAGGACAGGGGCGATGGGAGAGACCCAGTACTTC. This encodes CASSLRTGAMGETQYF.

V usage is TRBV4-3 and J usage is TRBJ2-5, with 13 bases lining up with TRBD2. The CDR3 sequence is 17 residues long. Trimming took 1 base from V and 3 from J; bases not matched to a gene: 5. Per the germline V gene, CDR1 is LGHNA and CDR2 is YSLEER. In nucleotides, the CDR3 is TGCGCCAGCAGCCAAGTTTGGGGGACTAGCGGGAAAGAGACCCAGTACTTC. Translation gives CASSQVWGTSGKETQYF.

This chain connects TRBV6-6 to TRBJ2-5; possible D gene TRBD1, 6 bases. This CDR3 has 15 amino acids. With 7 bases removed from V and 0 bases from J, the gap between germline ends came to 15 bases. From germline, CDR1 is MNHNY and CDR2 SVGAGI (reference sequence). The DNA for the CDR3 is TGTGCCAGCACCACAGCGAGGGGGTACCAAGAGACCCAGTACTTC. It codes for CASTTARGYQETQYF.

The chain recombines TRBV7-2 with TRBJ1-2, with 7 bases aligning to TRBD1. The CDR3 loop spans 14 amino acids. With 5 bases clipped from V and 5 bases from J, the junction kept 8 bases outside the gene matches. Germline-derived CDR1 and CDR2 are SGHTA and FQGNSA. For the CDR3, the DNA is TGTGCCAGCAGCCTCAGACAGGGACGGTATGGCTACACCTTC. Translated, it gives CASSLRQGRYGYTF. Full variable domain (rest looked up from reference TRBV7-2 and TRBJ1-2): GAGVSQSPSNKVTEKGKDVELRCDPISGHTALYWYRQSLGQGLEFLIYFQGNSAPDKSGLPSDRFSAERTGGSVSTLTIQRTQQEDSAVYLCASSLRQGRYGYTFGSGTRLTVV.

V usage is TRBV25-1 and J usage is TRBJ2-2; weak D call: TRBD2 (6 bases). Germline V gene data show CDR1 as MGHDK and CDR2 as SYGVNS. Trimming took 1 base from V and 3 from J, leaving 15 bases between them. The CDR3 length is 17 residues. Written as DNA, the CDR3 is TGTGCCAGCAGTGAATTTGGCTGGGGAGGTCACACCGGGGAGCTGTTTTTT. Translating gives CASSEFGWGGHTGELFF.

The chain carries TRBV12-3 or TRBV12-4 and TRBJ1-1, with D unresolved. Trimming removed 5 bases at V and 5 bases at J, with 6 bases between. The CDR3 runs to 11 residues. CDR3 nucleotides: TGTGCCAGCAGTAGAACGACTGAAGCTTTCTTT. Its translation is CASSRTTEAFF.